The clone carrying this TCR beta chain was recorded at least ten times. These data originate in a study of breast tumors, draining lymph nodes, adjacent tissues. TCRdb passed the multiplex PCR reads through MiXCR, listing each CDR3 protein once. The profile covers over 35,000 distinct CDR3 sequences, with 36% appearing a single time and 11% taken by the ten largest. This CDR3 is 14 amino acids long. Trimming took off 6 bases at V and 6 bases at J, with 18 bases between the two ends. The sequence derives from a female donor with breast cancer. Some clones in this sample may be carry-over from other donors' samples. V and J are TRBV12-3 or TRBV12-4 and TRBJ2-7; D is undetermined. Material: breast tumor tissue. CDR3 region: CASRVEGLSLEQYF. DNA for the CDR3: TGTGCCAGCAGGGTAGAAGGGCTAAGTCTCGAGCAGTACTTC.